One and the same sample provided the 27 T cell receptor beta chains below, sequenced in a study of ipilimumab plus nivolumab after autologous stem cell transplantation. Profiling relied on immunoSEQ multiplex PCR, and the TCRdb table lists in-frame clones only, not all of them. This table holds thousands of clones, about 92% found once. This material consisted of PBMCs, taken in a trial of ipilimumab plus nivolumab as post-transplant consolidation. The receptors shown here come from a male donor with primary mediastinal lymphoma.

J is TRBJ2-7 and V is TRBV9; D not certain. V was cut by 0 bases and J by 3 bases, with 10 bases left in between. The CDR3 covers 14 residues. Germline CDR1 is SGDLS and CDR2 is YYNGEE. The CDR3: CASSVGSYLYEQYF. CDR3 nucleotides: TGTGCCAGCAGCGTAGGTAGCTATCTCTACGAGCAGTACTTC.

In its sample, this clone was seen once. This rearrangement joins TRBV5-1 to TRBJ2-7, with 11 bases aligning to TRBD1. The V and J ends lost 4 bases and 4 bases, in that order; junction bases with no gene match: 7. The CDR3 totals 15 residues. The germline CDR1 and CDR2 sequences are SGHRS and YFSETQ. The CDR3 spells CASSVTGTGGYEQYF. The CDR3 region has the DNA TGCGCCAGCAGCGTGACCGGGACAGGGGGTTACGAGCAGTACTTC.

The chain carries TRBV6-1 and TRBJ2-1; 7 bases agree with TRBD1. Losses at the gene ends were 8 bases for V and 3 bases for J; bases not matched to a gene: 4. CDR1 and CDR2 (germline): MNHNS, SASEGT. CDR3 length equals 13 residues. The chain's CDR3 is CASWAGGYNEQFF. The CDR3 coding sequence is TGTGCCAGCTGGGCAGGGGGCTACAATGAGCAGTTCTTC.

This rearrangement joins TRBV19 to TRBJ2-2; D is ambiguous. Germline values: CDR1 LNHDA, CDR2 SQIVND (reference sequence). The V end was cut by 3 bases, the J end by 6 bases, with 8 bases between. The CDR3 loop spans 13 amino acids. The CDR3 nucleotides are TGTGCCAGTAGTATGCCTGGGGCCGGGGAGCTGTTTTTT. It is translated as CASSMPGAGELFF.

The V call is TRBV9, the J call TRBJ1-4, with 9 bases aligning to TRBD1. The germline V gene encodes CDR1 SGDLS and CDR2 YYNGEE. V dropped 3 bases and J dropped 5; count of bases not matched to a gene: 2. The CDR3 is 14 amino acids. The CDR3 sequence is CASSETGGNEKLFF. In DNA, the CDR3 is TGTGCCAGCAGCGAGACAGGGGGAAATGAAAAACTGTTTTTT.

The chain couples TRBV5-5 to TRBJ2-3; D tentatively reads TRBD1 or TRBD2 (5 bases each). The V end lost 2 bases, the J end lost 4 bases, and 11 bases lay between the germline ends. This CDR3 is 14 amino acids long. Germline-derived CDR1 and CDR2 are SGHKS and YYEKEE (reference sequence). The CDR3 reads CASSFPRDPDTQYF. DNA for the CDR3: TGTGCCAGCAGCTTTCCTCGGGACCCAGATACGCAGTATTTT.

J is TRBJ2-7 and V is TRBV11-1; TRBD1 aligns across 9 bases. The V gene's germline CDR1 is SGHAT and CDR2 FQDESV (reference sequence). V was pared by 4 bases and J by 3 bases, with 4 bases of the junction left unmatched. The length of the CDR3 is 14 residues. CDR3 DNA sequence: TGTGCCAGCAGCTGGACAGGGGTCGGCTACGAGCAGTACTTC. It encodes CASSWTGVGYEQYF.

The chain combines TRBV7-9 with TRBJ2-3, with D possibly being TRBD1 (5 bases). The CDR3 extends over 12 amino acids. Germline V gene sequence: CDR1 SEHNR, CDR2 FQNEAQ (reference sequence). The V end was cut by 4 bases, the J end by 5 bases, with 7 bases between. The CDR3 DNA is TGTGCCAGCAGCTATAGGGGAGATACGCAGTATTTT. Protein: CASSYRGDTQYF.

About this clone itself: One junction end disagrees with the germline gene, perhaps due to a read error. This chain uses TRBV7-7 with TRBJ2-2, with TRBD2 as a possible D gene (6 bases). The CDR3 is 16 amino acids. Germline CDR1 reads SSHAT; CDR2 reads FNYEAQ (reference sequence). CDR3 sequence: CASSLAPREFTGELFF. The CDR3 DNA reads TGTGCTAGCAGCTTAGCGCCCCGGGAGTTTACCGGGGAGCTGTTTTTT.

V usage is TRBV6-1 and J usage is TRBJ2-1; D is undetermined. Germline loops: CDR1 MNHNS, CDR2 SASEGT. Trimming pared 3 bases from V and 5 bases from J, leaving 17 bases between. This CDR3 has 16 residues. CDR3 DNA: TGTGCCAGCAGTGATTTAAAGGGAACGAGGAACAATGAGCAGTTCTTC. Its translation: CASSDLKGTRNNEQFF.

The chain employs TRBV19 and TRBJ2-4; D is ambiguous. The germline V gene encodes CDR1 LNHDA and CDR2 SQIVND (reference sequence). The length of the CDR3 is 13 residues. V was cut by 3 bases and J by 10 bases, with 13 bases left in between. The chain's CDR3 is CASSIAENSIQYF. As DNA, the CDR3 is TGTGCCAGTAGTATTGCAGAAAACTCGATTCAGTACTTC.

V gene TRBV15 combines with J gene TRBJ2-5; the match to TRBD2 covers 10 bases. The CDR3 is made up of 18 amino acids. V lost 1 base, J lost 4 bases, and 12 bases stayed unmatched. Looked up from germline, CDR1 is LNHNV and CDR2 is YYDKDF (reference sequence). The CDR3 bases are TGTGCCACCAGCAGAGGGGGTCTAGCGGGGGTAAATGGAGAGACCCAGTACTTC. It translates to CATSRGGLAGVNGETQYF.

The chain uses TRBV5-6 and TRBJ1-3, with 8 bases aligning to TRBD1. Germline trimming cut 4 bases from V and 0 bases from J; bases unmatched to any gene: 3. Germline-derived CDR1 and CDR2 are SGHDT and YYEEEE. This CDR3 region has 15 residues. The CDR3 DNA follows: TGTGCCAGCAGCCGACAGGGGACCTCTGGAAACACCATATATTTT. It codes for CASSRQGTSGNTIYF. Together with reference TRBV5-6 and TRBJ1-3, the CDR3 gives the full variable domain: DAGVTQSPTHLIKTRGQQVTLRCSPKSGHDTVSWYQQALGQGPQFIFQYYEEEERQRGNFPDRFSGHQFPNYSSELNVNALLLGDSALYLCASSRQGTSGNTIYFGEGSWLTVV.

The chain uses TRBV5-1 and TRBJ2-7; D is uncertain. CDR3 length: 14 residues. The germline gives CDR1 SGHRS, CDR2 YFSETQ. Trimming took 0 bases from V and 6 from J, leaving 13 bases between them. CDR3 amino acids: CASSLDVEWGEQYF. The CDR3 bases are TGCGCCAGCAGCTTGGATGTCGAGTGGGGCGAGCAGTACTTC.

The chain recombines TRBV5-4 with TRBJ2-3; 8 bases agree with TRBD1. J gave up 1 base and V 6 bases, and 22 bases lay outside the gene matches. Germline assignment: CDR1 SGHNT and CDR2 YYREEE (reference sequence). This CDR3 spans 20 amino acids. This chain's CDR3 is CASNLPGGQGNFRGTDTQYF. The CDR3 DNA reads TGTGCCAGCAACTTACCCGGTGGACAGGGAAATTTTAGAGGCACAGATACGCAGTATTTT. The variable domain in full, with the rest retrieved from reference TRBV5-4 and TRBJ2-3, is ETGVTQSPTHLIKTRGQQVTLRCSSQSGHNTVSWYQQALGQGPQFIFQYYREEENGRGNFPPRFSGLQFPNYSSELNVNALELDDSALYLCASNLPGGQGNFRGTDTQYFGPGTRLTVL.

CDR3 sequence (DNA): TGTGCCAGTAGTATAGGAGGGGTATTAGCCAAAAACATTCAGTACTTC. Protein product: CASSIGGVLAKNIQYF. The V and J genes are TRBV19 and TRBJ2-4; D could derive from TRBD1 or TRBD2 (5 bases each). Germline values: CDR1 LNHDA, CDR2 SQIVND (reference sequence). The CDR3 sequence is 16 residues long. The V end lost 1 base, the J end lost 0 bases, and 10 bases lay between the germline ends.

The CDR3 loop reads CASSLSNIGEQFF. The DNA for the CDR3 is TGTGCCAGCAGTTTATCGAACATCGGGGAGCAGTTCTTC. The V gene is TRBV27, the J gene TRBJ2-1; the D is unclear. Germline CDR1 reads MNHEY; CDR2 reads SMNVEV (reference sequence). The CDR3 totals 13 residues. The V gene lost 0 bases and the J gene lost 10 bases, with 10 bases spanning the gap.

The chain couples TRBV6-4 to TRBJ2-3, with unresolved D. CDR3 length: 13 residues. The germline gives CDR1 MRHNA, CDR2 SNTAGT. Trimming removed 5 bases at V and 4 bases at J, with 10 bases between. CDR3: CASSPELADTQYF. DNA of the CDR3: TGTGCCAGCAGTCCAGAACTGGCAGATACGCAGTATTTT.

The V and J genes are TRBV5-5 and TRBJ2-2; D is unclear. There are 11 residues in the CDR3. CDR1 and CDR2 (germline): SGHKS, YYEKEE (reference sequence). Trimming stripped 2 bases from V and 4 bases from J, with 0 bases between. This chain's CDR3 is CASSFTGELFF. DNA for the CDR3: TGTGCCAGCAGCTTCACCGGGGAGCTGTTTTTT.

The V gene is TRBV2, the J gene TRBJ1-4; 7 bases line up with TRBD1. There are 14 residues in the CDR3. V gave up 7 bases and J gave up 8 bases; unmatched junction bases: 10. The V gene's germline CDR1 is SNHLY and CDR2 FYNNEI. The CDR3 sequence is CASNDDREDEKLFF. CDR3 DNA sequence: TGTGCCAGCAATGATGACAGGGAAGACGAAAAACTGTTTTTT.

For the CDR3, the DNA is TGTGCCAGCAGTAGAGGGTACTGGCAGTTCTTC. Translation gives CASSRGYWQFF. The chain uses TRBV27 and TRBJ2-1; tentatively, D is TRBD2 (5 bases). The CDR3 runs to 11 residues. Trimming left V 5 bases short and J 12 bases short, with 11 bases between. Germline CDR1 and CDR2: MNHEY and SMNVEV (reference sequence).

The V and J genes are TRBV4-1 and TRBJ2-1, with 10 bases that match TRBD2. CDR3 length: 16 amino acids. V shed 1 base and J 5 bases; nucleotides not matched to a gene: 5. Germline V gene data show CDR1 as MGHRA and CDR2 as YSYEKL. This CDR3 reads CASSQVGGLANNEQFF. Written as DNA, the CDR3 is TGCGCCAGCAGCCAAGTTGGGGGACTAGCGAACAATGAGCAGTTCTTC.

V usage is TRBV9 and J usage is TRBJ1-1, with TRBD1 identical over 10 bases. The junction had 2 bases not matched to a gene; V was cut back by 0 bases and J by 3 bases. The CDR3 consists of 15 residues. Looked up from germline, CDR1 is SGDLS and CDR2 is YYNGEE. The CDR3 reads CASSVEGQGYTEAFF. CDR3 DNA: TGTGCCAGCAGCGTAGAGGGACAGGGGTACACTGAAGCTTTCTTT.

The V call is TRBV5-1, the J call TRBJ2-3, with 10 bases identical to TRBD2. Looked up from germline, CDR1 is SGHRS and CDR2 is YFSETQ. V shed 0 bases, J shed 1 base, and the junction held 5 bases outside the gene matches. The CDR3 length is 17 residues. The CDR3 bases are TGCGCCAGCAGCTTGGCCATAACTAGCGGGGGCACAGATACGCAGTATTTT. It is translated as CASSLAITSGGTDTQYF.

The sample holds one count of this clone. The CDR3 protein is CAWSVPDRADQPQHF. DNA for the CDR3: TGTGCCTGGAGTGTACCCGACAGGGCGGATCAGCCCCAGCATTTT. The V gene is TRBV30, the J gene TRBJ1-5, with 7 nucleotides matching TRBD1. CDR1 is GTSNPN and CDR2 is SVGIG in the germline V gene (reference sequence). The V segment lost 0 bases and the J segment 5 bases; nucleotides outside the gene matches: 7. The CDR3 covers 15 residues.

The genes are TRBV19 and TRBJ1-5; D unclear. The CDR3 runs to 15 residues. Between the trimmed V and J ends, which lost 3 bases and 2 bases, there was a span of 11 bases. From germline, CDR1 is LNHDA and CDR2 SQIVND (reference sequence). The CDR3 nucleotides read TGTGCCAGTAGTATCCAGTCTTCAGGCAATCAGCCCCAGCATTTT. Translation: CASSIQSSGNQPQHF.

The CDR3 spells CASSSTGGTGELFF. CDR3 bases: TGCGCCAGCAGCTCCACCGGGGGAACCGGGGAGCTGTTTTTT. The V call is TRBV4-1, the J call TRBJ2-2; weak D call: TRBD2 (6 bases). Trimming left V 5 bases short and J 5 bases short, with 12 bases between. Germline lookup yields CDR1 MGHRA and CDR2 YSYEKL. The CDR3 extends over 14 amino acids.